The clone carrying this T cell receptor (beta chain) turned up a few times. The sample holds other DNA sequences that translate to the same CDR3. Per the authors' pipeline: The assay estimated nucleated cells by amplifying reference gene primers. TCRdb keeps only in-frame clones here, not all; method: immunoSEQ multiplex PCR. The V and J calls and the clone size are those of that table, but D and trimming were determined from the DNA. The repertoire holds 190,000 or so clones, with approximately 86% as singletons. In the 2 weeks before study entry, exposed participants met a COVID-19 case, which was PCR-confirmed or clinician-diagnosed. Germline V gene lookup returns CDR1 SGHDT and CDR2 YYEEEE. This CDR3 is built from 13 residues. V dropped 3 bases and J dropped 2 bases, with 8 bases sitting between them. The record originates from a study of blood T cell repertoires in COVID-19.

Sequencing used PBMCs or T cells enriched from blood (not recorded which). This rearrangement joins TRBV5-6 to TRBJ1-2; tentatively, D is TRBD1 (6 bases). The TCR was taken from a woman aged 30 to 39 who had been exposed to COVID-19. For the CDR3, the DNA is TGTGCCAGCAGCTCAGGACAGAACTATGGCTACACCTTC. Protein product: CASSSGQNYGYTF. The full variable domain, in which reference TRBV5-6 and TRBJ1-2 provide the parts outside the CDR3, is DAGVTQSPTHLIKTRGQQVTLRCSPKSGHDTVSWYQQALGQGPQFIFQYYEEEERQRGNFPDRFSGHQFPNYSSELNVNALLLGDSALYLCASSSGQNYGYTFGSGTRLTVV.